This T cell receptor beta chain stems from a study of OX40 agonist ivuxolimab in advanced cancers. Study-wide context: Ivuxolimab was an agonistic, fully human IgG2 monoclonal antibody directed against OX40 (CD134), a costimulatory receptor. The purpose of peripheral TCRbeta sequencing was to test whether ivuxolimab changed TCR sequence diversity and led to clonal T-cell expansion. Patients were allowed to have had prior anti-PD-1, anti-PD-L1 or anti-CTLA-4 therapy, and approximately 40% of the dose-escalation patients had been treated with checkpoint inhibitors. Among the roughly 54 dose-escalation patients, some 19 had hepatocellular carcinoma, 15 or so melanoma, 9 renal cell carcinoma and 9 head and neck cancer. Intravenous ivuxolimab was administered to patients every 2 weeks at six dose levels: 0.01, 0.1, 0.3, 1.5, 3 and 10 mg/kg. In the dose-escalation cohort, 82.7% of patients were male, and the mean age was roughly 60 years, with a range of roughly 20 to 85. Partial responses occurred in three dose-escalation patients: two with cutaneous melanoma and one with hepatocellular carcinoma. The paper describes the monotherapy dose-escalation part (N = 52 patients) of the phase I trial of ivuxolimab. What the authors observed across the whole study: After ivuxolimab, more expanded clones were found on average in CD8+ T cells than in CD4+ T cells. Partial responders in the 0.1-3.0 mg/kg groups had among the lowest normalized peripheral clonal expansion, especially among CD8+ T cells. At doses of 0.1 to 3.0 mg/kg, clonal expansion of both CD4+ and CD8+ T cells in blood was seen between baseline and week 6. The antigen specificity of the clonally expanded peripheral T cells was not determined. Low levels of normalized T-cell clonal expansion were also shown by some nonresponding patients.

Patients with a history of autoimmune disease or receiving systemic immunosuppression were excluded from the trial. Peripheral blood for TCR sequencing was drawn from every dose cohort at baseline, at cycle 4 day 1 and at cycle 7 day 1. The samples were taken from a phase I, first-in-human, multicenter, open-label dose-escalation trial of ivuxolimab. Adults with locally advanced or metastatic head and neck squamous cell, hepatocellular, melanoma or renal cell carcinoma were enrolled in the trial. Before TCR sequencing, CD4+ T cells and CD8+ T cells were sorted from peripheral blood as separate populations. The germline V gene supplies CDR1 KGHSH and CDR2 LQKENI. The CDR3 spans 11 residues, from the cysteine through the phenylalanine. Solely the CDR3 DNA is kept, with 33 bases framed from the first base. As for this clone: Its antigen is currently not known. At one end the junction does not follow the germline gene, possibly because of a read error. The same CDR3 also results from other DNA sequences found in this sample.

Genomic DNA was isolated from the sorted cells so that the TCRbeta CDR3 region could be sequenced. The immunoSEQ Assay was used to sequence the TCRbeta CDR3 regions. Drawn from immuneACCESS, this table holds only the in-frame rearrangements with V and J called that TCRdb kept. Clones are partly lost; checked studies trace under half to an unresolved V gene and leave the rest unexplained. For this sample the table gives some 100,000 clones, of which 85% to 90% were detected only once. The ten largest make up around 0.85% of the sample. This receptor was taken from an adult with an advanced solid tumor such as melanoma, head and neck, liver or kidney cancer. The chain employs TRBV18 and TRBJ2-5; too little of a D gene remains to name it. The sequencing here drew on CD4+ or CD8+ T cells sorted from blood, taken in a trial of the OX40 agonist ivuxolimab. In nucleotide form, the sequence is TGTGCCAGCTCCCCACAAGAGACCCAGTACTTC. Its protein product is CASSPQETQYF.